A selection of T cell receptor beta chains follows, all from one sample in a study of T cells in Graves' hyperthyroidism and ophthalmopathy. TCRdb re-called the multiplex PCR reads with MiXCR, one entry per CDR3 protein. The table lists roughly 570,000 distinct CDR3 sequences, approximately 14% of them singletons, with under 8% in the top ten. The sequencing sample was made of blood. All receptors derive from a woman aged 25 to 39 with Graves' hyperthyroidism. CDR3s include the opening cysteine and the closing phenylalanine or tryptophan. A D gene is named only where the DNA matches it firmly. Clone sizes are given selectively: once, few, many, or a class where the clone is expanded.

many | NA | TRBJ2-4 | TRBV7-9 | CASSFRERHPNIQYF | TGTGCCAGCAGCTTCAGGGAGCGCCATCCAAACATTCAGTACTTC
many | TRBD1 | TRBJ1-5 | TRBV20-1 | CSAMTGGDQPQHF | TGCAGTGCTATGACAGGGGGCGATCAGCCCCAGCATTTT
few | NA | TRBJ2-1 | TRBV10-3 | CAIRFGQTNNEQFF | TGTGCCATCAGGTTCGGCCAGACTAACAATGAGCAGTTCTTC
few | TRBD1 | TRBJ1-2 | TRBV14 | CASSQGQDGYTF | TGTGCCAGCAGCCAGGGACAGGATGGCTACACCTTC
NA | TRBD2 | TRBJ2-4 | TRBV6-1 | CASSVRAIRLAVYF | TGTGCCAGCAGTGTACGTGCAATTCGGCTAGCGGTGTACTTC
few | TRBD1 | TRBJ1-4 | TRBV15 | CATSRDGTGGNEKLFF | TGTGCCACCAGCAGAGATGGAACAGGGGGAAATGAAAAACTGTTTTTT
many | TRBD1 | TRBJ2-3 | TRBV3-1 | CASSHLETGEDTDTQYF | TGTGCCAGCAGCCACCTAGAGACAGGGGAAGACACAGATACGCAGTATTTT
few | TRBD1 | TRBJ2-2 | TRBV10-3 | CAISDAGTASGELFF | TGTGCCATCAGTGATGCCGGGACAGCTTCCGGGGAGCTGTTTTTT
many | TRBD2 | TRBJ2-1 | TRBV30 | CAWSGGGYNEQFF | TGTGCCTGGAGTGGGGGGGGATACAATGAGCAGTTCTTC
many | TRBD1 | TRBJ2-3 | TRBV27 | CASGNNRGSVSDTQYF | TGTGCCAGCGGAAACAACAGGGGGTCTGTCTCAGATACGCAGTATTTT
NA | TRBD2 | TRBJ2-7 | TRBV20-1 | CSAREGTSGMYEQYF | TGCAGTGCAAGGGAAGGGACTAGCGGGATGTACGAGCAGTACTTC
NA | TRBD2 | TRBJ2-7 | TRBV9 | CASSVVAGGSYNEQYF | TGTGCCAGCAGCGTAGTAGCGGGAGGGTCCTACAATGAGCAGTACTTC
NA | NA | TRBJ1-4 | TRBV6-7 | CASRAGRTNEKLFF | TGTGCCAGCCGAGCGGGGAGGACTAATGAAAAACTGTTTTTT
many | NA | TRBJ1-1 | TRBV7-2 | CASSLWSWGNTEAFF | TGTGCCAGCAGCTTATGGTCCTGGGGGAACACTGAAGCTTTCTTT
once | NA | TRBJ1-5 | TRBV19 | CASSTTGTSYQPQHF | TGTGCCAGTAGTACAACCGGGACGAGCTATCAGCCCCAGCATTTT
few | TRBD1 | TRBJ1-5 | TRBV27 | CASSFRGLSNQPRHF | TGTGCCAGCAGTTTCAGGGGGCTTAGCAATCAGCCCCGGCATTTT
many | TRBD1 | TRBJ1-4 | TRBV7-2 | CASSLLGTGQEKLFF | TGTGCCAGCAGCCTCCTTGGGACAGGGCAGGAAAAACTGTTTTTT
many | NA | TRBJ1-1 | TRBV27 | CASQGVGNTEAFF | TGTGCCAGCCAAGGGGTTGGGAACACTGAAGCTTTCTTT
many | NA | TRBJ2-2 | TRBV24-1 | CATSDPGGNTGELFF | TGTGCCACCAGTGATCCTGGGGGGAACACCGGGGAGCTGTTTTTT
NA | NA | TRBJ2-1 | TRBV20-1 | CSATRQRYNEQFF | TGCAGTGCTACCCGACAACGCTACAATGAGCAGTTCTTC
few | NA | TRBJ1-5 | TRBV12-3/TRBV12-4 | CASSLEGTVLNNQPQHF | TGTGCCAGCAGTTTAGAGGGGACGGTGTTAAACAATCAGCCCCAGCATTTT
many | NA | TRBJ2-7 | TRBV2 | CASTSETYEQYF | TGTGCCAGCACTAGTGAGACATACGAGCAGTACTTC
many | NA | TRBJ2-2 | TRBV5-1 | CASSLNGELFF | TGCGCCAGCAGCTTAAACGGGGAGCTGTTTTTT
few | NA | TRBJ2-3 | TRBV6-1 | CASTRVLTDTQYF | TGTGCCAGCACGCGGGTCCTCACAGATACGCAGTATTTT
NA | NA | TRBJ1-1 | TRBV13 | CASSSRAGDAEAFF | TGTGCCAGCAGCTCTCGGGCGGGGGACGCTGAAGCTTTCTTT
NA | NA | TRBJ1-6 | TRBV5-4 | CASSLDETENSPLHF | TGTGCCAGCAGCTTGGATGAGACGGAGAATTCACCCCTCCACTTT
NA | TRBD2 | TRBJ2-5 | TRBV27 | CASSSQRGPSVYF | TGTGCCAGCAGTTCCCAGCGGGGTCCTTCGGTGTACTTC
many | NA | TRBJ2-7 | TRBV6-1 | CASRRDTDRSYEQYF | TGTGCCAGCAGACGGGACACAGACCGCTCCTACGAGCAGTACTTC
NA | NA | TRBJ2-7 | TRBV18 | CASSPRQGLGSEQYF | TGTGCCAGCTCACCAAGGCAGGGGTTGGGGAGCGAGCAGTACTTC
many | NA | TRBJ2-3 | TRBV13 | CASSPVYGWGTDTQYF | TGTGCCAGCAGCCCCGTCTACGGTTGGGGCACAGATACGCAGTATTTT
many | NA | TRBJ2-1 | TRBV20-1 | CSARDGRNEQFF | TGCAGTGCTAGAGACGGGCGGAATGAGCAGTTCTTC
NA | NA | TRBJ2-5 | TRBV15 | CATSKGTVGETQYF | TGTGCCACCAGCAAGGGGACGGTGGGAGAGACCCAGTACTTC
many | TRBD2 | TRBJ2-7 | TRBV12-3/TRBV12-4 | CASSLVVYSGSSIYEQYF | TGTGCCAGCAGTTTGGTGGTTTATAGCGGGAGTTCTATATACGAGCAGTACTTC
many | NA | TRBJ2-2 | TRBV12-3/TRBV12-4 | CASSLAPESTGELFF | TGTGCCAGCAGTTTGGCCCCTGAAAGCACCGGGGAGCTGTTTTTT
NA | NA | TRBJ1-2 | TRBV10-3 | CAISRQEDGYTF | TGTGCCATCAGTCGACAGGAGGATGGCTACACCTTC
NA | TRBD2 | TRBJ2-2 | TRBV20-1 | CSAQPGLASGELFF | TGCAGTGCCCAACCGGGACTAGCGTCCGGGGAGCTGTTTTTT
many | TRBD2 | TRBJ2-1 | TRBV29-1 | CSVVNVGTSGKFNEQFF | TGCAGCGTTGTGAATGTCGGGACTAGCGGGAAATTCAATGAGCAGTTCTTC
few | NA | TRBJ2-3 | TRBV10-1 | CASSDRLTDTQYF | TGCGCCAGCAGTGATCGACTCACAGATACGCAGTATTTT
many | TRBD2 | TRBJ2-7 | TRBV12-3/TRBV12-4 | CASSAPEGLAVEQYF | TGTGCCAGCAGTGCACCGGAAGGACTAGCGGTCGAGCAGTACTTC
NA | TRBD2 | TRBJ2-1 | TRBV29-1 | CSVEVWAGGGNEQFF | TGCAGCGTTGAAGTGTGGGCGGGAGGTGGCAATGAGCAGTTCTTC
many | NA | TRBJ1-5 | TRBV3-1 | CASSQFRDQPQHF | TGTGCCAGCAGCCAATTCAGGGATCAGCCCCAGCATTTT
many | NA | TRBJ2-1 | TRBV7-2 | CASSLLGSGTYNEQFF | TGTGCCAGCAGCTTATTAGGCAGCGGTACTTACAATGAGCAGTTCTTC
few | TRBD2 | TRBJ2-3 | TRBV20-1 | CSARDPGTSGRKDTQYF | TGCAGTGCTAGAGACCCCGGGACTAGCGGGAGAAAAGATACGCAGTATTTT
many | NA | TRBJ2-1 | TRBV6-2/TRBV6-3 | CATSLSLGGLISYNEQFF | TGTGCCACCAGCCTAAGCCTCGGGGGCTTGATCTCCTACAATGAGCAGTTCTTC
NA | NA | TRBJ2-3 | TRBV11-1 | CASSLAGGGGSTDTQYF | TGTGCCAGCAGCCTAGCAGGAGGGGGGGGGAGCACAGATACGCAGTATTTT